Listed below are T cell receptor beta chains from one sample, sequenced in a study of blood T cell repertoires in COVID-19. Generated by immunoSEQ multiplex PCR, the TCRdb table keeps only in-frame clones and is missing some. The sample yields 250,000 or so clones, around 93% seen once. The sequencing sample was made of PBMCs or T cells enriched from blood (not recorded which). Receptors were obtained from a man between 35 and 55 years old who had been exposed to COVID-19. Each CDR3 is given with its conserved first and last residue. The D gene is left open where the match is weak. The size field is filled for only some rows; it gives once, few, many or a size class.

J gene,D gene,V gene,clone size,CDR3 DNA,CDR3 protein
TRBJ1-2,TRBD1,TRBV6-5,NA,TGTGCCAGCAGTTACGGACAGGGCCCCTATGGCTACACCTTC,CASSYGQGPYGYTF
TRBJ1-1,NA,TRBV12-5,NA,TGTGCTAGTGGTTTGGTACTCCATGAGAAGGCTTTCTTT,CASGLVLHEKAFF
TRBJ1-6,TRBD1,TRBV7-9,NA,TGTGCCAGCAGCTTCGGGACAGGGGAGAATTCACCCCTCCACTTT,CASSFGTGENSPLHF
TRBJ1-3,NA,TRBV9,NA,TGTGCCAGCAGCGTAGGCGACACCATATATTTT,CASSVGDTIYF
TRBJ2-3,TRBD1,TRBV4-1,NA,TGCGCCAGCAGCCAAACCGGGGCACAGGGGCCCTCTAGCACAGATACGCAGTATTTT,CASSQTGAQGPSSTDTQYF
TRBJ2-1,TRBD2,TRBV25-1,once,TGTGCCAGCAGCAGAACTAGCGGGAGATCGAATGAGCAGTTCTTC,CASSRTSGRSNEQFF
TRBJ2-1,TRBD2,TRBV4-1,NA,TGCGCCAGCAGCCATACGAAAAGCGGGATGTATTACAATGAGCAGTTCTTC,CASSHTKSGMYYNEQFF
TRBJ1-4,TRBD1,TRBV11-2,NA,TGTGCCAGCAGCTTAGATCTCACCTCGCAGGGGGTGTTTTTT,CASSLDLTSQGVFF
TRBJ1-5,TRBD1,TRBV5-6,NA,TGTGCCAGCAGCTATGGGACAGGGAGACAGCCCCAGCATTTT,CASSYGTGRQPQHF
TRBJ2-6,TRBD1,TRBV5-6,NA,TGTGCCAGCAGCTTGATCCGGACAGGGGGCTCTGGGGCCAACGTCCTGACTTTC,CASSLIRTGGSGANVLTF
TRBJ1-1,NA,TRBV19,NA,TGTGCCAGTAGTGGAACAGGATATCGCACTGAAGCTTTCTTT,CASSGTGYRTEAFF
TRBJ2-3,TRBD1,TRBV6-4,once,TGTGCCAGCAGTGACTCTGGGACAGGGCTAGATACGCAGTATTTT,CASSDSGTGLDTQYF
TRBJ2-5,TRBD1,TRBV4-1,NA,TGCGCCAGCAGCCCTGGACAGGGGGGTGCAGAGACCCAGTACTTC,CASSPGQGGAETQYF
TRBJ1-2,NA,TRBV24-1,NA,TGTGCCACCAGTGATCCTCTCGGGGGCTATGGCTACACCTTC,CATSDPLGGYGYTF
TRBJ2-1,NA,TRBV19,NA,TGTGCCAGTAGTTCCGGGGAAGGAATATACAATGAGCAGTTCTTC,CASSSGEGIYNEQFF
TRBJ1-2,NA,TRBV5-1,NA,TGCGCCAGCAGCGTAGTACAGGGAAGCTATGGCTACACCTTC,CASSVVQGSYGYTF
TRBJ1-2,TRBD1,TRBV6-5,NA,TGTGCCAGCAGTTACGACAGGGGAGCTAACTATGGCTACACCTTC,CASSYDRGANYGYTF
TRBJ2-1,NA,TRBV5-1,NA,TGCGCCAGCAGCTTGGGGACACCCCAGGCGGATGAGCAGTTCTTC,CASSLGTPQADEQFF
TRBJ2-7,TRBD1,TRBV7-6,NA,TGTGCCAGCAGCTACGGGACAGGTGTCTCCTACGAGCAGTACTTC,CASSYGTGVSYEQYF
TRBJ2-1,NA,TRBV5-1,NA,TGCGCCAGCAGCTCCACAATCCACTCGGACTCCTTTACCTATGAGGATGAGCAGTTCTTC,CASSSTIHSDSFTYEDEQFF
TRBJ2-2,NA,TRBV18,NA,TGTGCCAGCTCACCAAACTCTGAGAACACCGGGGAGCTGTTTTTT,CASSPNSENTGELFF
TRBJ1-3,NA,TRBV4-1,NA,TGCGCCAGCAGCCAAGATCAGGTATATGGAAACACCATATATTTT,CASSQDQVYGNTIYF
TRBJ2-5,TRBD2,TRBV11-3,NA,TGTGCCAGCAGCTTTTCGGTGACCGGGACTAGCGGGAGCGGTGGGACCCAGTACTTC,CASSFSVTGTSGSGGTQYF
TRBJ2-1,NA,TRBV5-5,NA,TGTGCCAGCAGCGTAGATCCACTACCGGGACACAAAAACAATGAGCAGTTCTTC,CASSVDPLPGHKNNEQFF
TRBJ1-4,TRBD1,TRBV5-4,NA,TGTGCCAGCAGCTTAGCCGGGACAGGAAGGGAAAAACTGTTTTTT,CASSLAGTGREKLFF
TRBJ2-1,TRBD2,TRBV11-3,NA,TGTGCCAGCAGCTCGCGACTAGCGGGATATTACAATGAGCAGTTCTTC,CASSSRLAGYYNEQFF
TRBJ2-7,TRBD1,TRBV19,NA,TGTGCCAGTAGTATAGGCGGACAGGCCTACGAGCAGTACTTC,CASSIGGQAYEQYF
TRBJ2-7,NA,TRBV21-1,NA,TGTGCCAGCAGCAAAGAGGTAGGACTAGCGGGACCCTCCTACGAGCAGTACTTC,CASSKEVGLAGPSYEQYF
TRBJ1-2,NA,TRBV28,NA,TGTGCCAGCAGTTTAGTGAGAGCTAACTATGGCTACACCTTC,CASSLVRANYGYTF
TRBJ2-4,NA,TRBV5-1,NA,TGCGCCAGCAGCCCCGACAGCCAAAACATTCAGTACTTC,CASSPDSQNIQYF
TRBJ2-1,NA,TRBV6-5,NA,TGTGCCAGCAGTTACCGAAGCTCTAGTGAGCAGTTCTTC,CASSYRSSSEQFF
TRBJ1-4,TRBD1,TRBV6-5,NA,TGTGCCAGCAGTCCTCGGACAGGGCCTGAAAAACTGTTTTTT,CASSPRTGPEKLFF
TRBJ1-4,NA,TRBV30,NA,TGTGCCTGGAGACAGGGTGGTGAAAAACTGTTTTTT,CAWRQGGEKLFF
TRBJ2-1,TRBD1,TRBV4-3,NA,TGCGCCAGTAGACAGGGGGCCCACAATGAGCAGTTCTTC,CASRQGAHNEQFF
TRBJ1-4,NA,TRBV15,NA,TGTGCCACCAGCAGAGATCTGCAGGGTAGGAATGAAAAACTGTTTTTT,CATSRDLQGRNEKLFF
TRBJ1-1,NA,TRBV27,NA,TGTGCCAGCAGTAGACAGGACCCGTACCCTGACACTGAAGCTTTCTTT,CASSRQDPYPDTEAFF
TRBJ2-1,TRBD2,TRBV11-2,NA,TGTGCCAGCAGCTTAGCTGGGGGGGGGACGTGGGCTGAGCAGTTCTTC,CASSLAGGGTWAEQFF
TRBJ1-5,TRBD1,TRBV27,NA,TGTGCCAGCAGCCCACTCGGGACAGGGGTCGGACAGCCCCAGCATTTT,CASSPLGTGVGQPQHF
TRBJ1-6,TRBD1,TRBV28,NA,TGTGCCAGCGGAGAGACAGGGACGTCCTATAATTCACCCCTCCACTTT,CASGETGTSYNSPLHF
TRBJ1-5,NA,TRBV7-9,NA,TGTGCCAGCAGCGGAGATAGCGGGCGCAATCAGCCCCAGCATTTT,CASSGDSGRNQPQHF
TRBJ2-7,TRBD2,TRBV7-3,NA,TGTGCCAGCAGCTTAGGGCTAGCGGGCTACGAGCAGTACTTC,CASSLGLAGYEQYF
TRBJ1-1,NA,TRBV19,NA,TGTGCCAGTAGTCATGTGTCAAAGCCGGCTGAAGCTTTCTTT,CASSHVSKPAEAFF
TRBJ1-1,NA,TRBV5-4,once,TGTGCCAGCACCCCTGCAGGGGACCCGAAAACTGAAGCTTTCTTT,CASTPAGDPKTEAFF
TRBJ1-1,NA,TRBV28,NA,TGTGCCAGCAGTTTAACCGGGACATTGACTGAAGCTTTCTTT,CASSLTGTLTEAFF
TRBJ2-3,NA,TRBV5-4,few,TGTGCCAGCAGCTCCGACAGAGATACGCAGTATTTT,CASSSDRDTQYF
TRBJ2-7,TRBD2,TRBV5-1,NA,TGCGCCAGCAGTCCCGGGACTACCAACTACGAGCAGTACTTC,CASSPGTTNYEQYF
TRBJ1-2,NA,TRBV5-4,NA,TGTGCCAGCAGCAACGGCTATGGCTACACCTTC,CASSNGYGYTF
TRBJ1-5,NA,TRBV19,NA,TGTGCCAGTGTACCCCTGGGAGGTCAGCCCCAGCATTTT,CASVPLGGQPQHF
TRBJ1-6,TRBD1,TRBV18,NA,TGTGCCAGCTCACCGAGAGAGACAGGGGAATTTAATTCACCCCTCCACTTT,CASSPRETGEFNSPLHF
TRBJ1-5,NA,TRBV10-1,NA,TGCGCCAGCAGCCCCCAGGGAAATCAGCCCCAGCATTTT,CASSPQGNQPQHF
TRBJ2-1,TRBD2,TRBV4-1,NA,TGCGCCAGCAGCCAAACGGGAGGTCTCTACAATGAGCAGTTCTTC,CASSQTGGLYNEQFF
TRBJ1-3,NA,TRBV28,NA,TGTGCCAGCAGTCCCGGCGGACTCTCTGGAAACACCATATATTTT,CASSPGGLSGNTIYF
TRBJ1-1,NA,TRBV4-2,NA,TGTGCCAGCAGCCAAGAGGTGTCAGGAGCTTTCTTT,CASSQEVSGAFF
TRBJ1-2,NA,TRBV4-3,NA,TGCGCCAGCAGCCAAGATTTGGCATACTATGGCTACACCTTC,CASSQDLAYYGYTF